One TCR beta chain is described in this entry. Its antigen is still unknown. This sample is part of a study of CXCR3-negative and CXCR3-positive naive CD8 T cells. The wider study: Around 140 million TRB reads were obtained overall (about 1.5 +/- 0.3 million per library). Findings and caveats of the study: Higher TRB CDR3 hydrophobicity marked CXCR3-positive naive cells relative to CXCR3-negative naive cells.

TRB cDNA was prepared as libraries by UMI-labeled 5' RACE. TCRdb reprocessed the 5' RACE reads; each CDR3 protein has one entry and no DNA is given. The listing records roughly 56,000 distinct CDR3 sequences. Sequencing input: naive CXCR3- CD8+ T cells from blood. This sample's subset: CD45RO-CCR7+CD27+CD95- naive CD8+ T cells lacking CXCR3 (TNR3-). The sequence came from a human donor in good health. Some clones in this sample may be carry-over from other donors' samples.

CDR3 residues: CASSRDGGAVYNEQFF. The J gene is TRBJ2-1, the V gene TRBV6-6; the D call from TCRdb, TRBD2, cannot be confirmed without DNA. The germline CDR1 and CDR2 sequences are MNHNY and SVGAGI (reference sequence). This CDR3 has 16 amino acids.